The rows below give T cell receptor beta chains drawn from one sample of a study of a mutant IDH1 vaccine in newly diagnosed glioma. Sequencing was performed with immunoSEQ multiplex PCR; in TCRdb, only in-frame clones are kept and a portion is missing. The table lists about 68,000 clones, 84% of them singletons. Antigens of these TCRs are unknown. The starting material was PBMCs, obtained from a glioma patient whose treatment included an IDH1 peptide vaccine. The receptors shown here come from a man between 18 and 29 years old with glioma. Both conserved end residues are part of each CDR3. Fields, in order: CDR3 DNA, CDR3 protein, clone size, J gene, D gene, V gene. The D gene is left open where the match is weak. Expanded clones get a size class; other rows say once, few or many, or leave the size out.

TGTGCCAGCAGCCGATTCGGGACTAGCGGGGTCTACGAGCAGTACTTC	CASSRFGTSGVYEQYF	.	TRBJ2-7	TRBD2	TRBV7-6
TGCGCCAGCAGCTCACGTTCGACAGGGAGGTACGAGCAGTACTTC	CASSSRSTGRYEQYF	.	TRBJ2-7	.	TRBV4-3
TGTGCCAGCAGCTTGCGCCCCGGGACAGGAGATGGAGAGACCCAGTACTTC	CASSLRPGTGDGETQYF	.	TRBJ2-5	TRBD1	TRBV5-5
TGTGCCTGGAGTGGGGGTGTAGATGGCTACACCTTC	CAWSGGVDGYTF	.	TRBJ1-2	.	TRBV30
TGTGCCAGCAGCTTAGAGACGGAGCAGTACTTC	CASSLETEQYF	.	TRBJ2-7	.	TRBV7-8
TGCGCCAGCAGCTCGTCGAGTCCCAGGTATGGCTACACCTTC	CASSSSSPRYGYTF	.	TRBJ1-2	.	TRBV4-1
TGTGCCAGCAGCTTGAGTCGGGAGGGCCGAGCCTTCTACGAGCAGTACTTC	CASSLSREGRAFYEQYF	.	TRBJ2-7	TRBD2	TRBV5-6
TGTGCCAGCAGCGCCGAGGGGGCCGCGGGGGGCTCACCCCTCCACTTT	CASSAEGAAGGSPLHF	.	TRBJ1-6	TRBD1	TRBV7-3
TGTGCCAGCAGTGGTTTGGGACAGACCACTGAAGCTTTCTTT	CASSGLGQTTEAFF	.	TRBJ1-1	TRBD1	TRBV6-1
TGTGCCAGTAGTATAGATCGGAGACGGGTGAACACTGAAGCTTTCTTT	CASSIDRRRVNTEAFF	few	TRBJ1-1	.	TRBV19
TGTGCCAGCAGCTTTAGGAACTCTGGGGCCAACGTCCTGACTTTC	CASSFRNSGANVLTF	.	TRBJ2-6	.	TRBV5-6
TGTGCCAGCAGGGACAGGGTTTATGCAGATACGCAGTATTTT	CASRDRVYADTQYF	.	TRBJ2-3	TRBD1	TRBV2
TGTGCCAGCAGCTTAGTCCCCTCGGAGCAGTACTTC	CASSLVPSEQYF	.	TRBJ2-7	.	TRBV7-8
TGTGCCAGCACCCCTTTAGGCACTGAAGCTTTCTTT	CASTPLGTEAFF	.	TRBJ1-1	.	TRBV7-9
TGTGCCAGCAGCCCACGGACTAGCGGGAGAGTCGAGCAGTTCTTC	CASSPRTSGRVEQFF	.	TRBJ2-1	TRBD2	TRBV7-9
TGCAGTGCTACGGACAGGGCGCAGTTCTTC	CSATDRAQFF	once	TRBJ2-1	TRBD1	TRBV20-1
TGCGCCAGCAGCTTCCCCCTAGCGGGAGGTGGCGATACGCAGTATTTT	CASSFPLAGGGDTQYF	.	TRBJ2-3	TRBD2	TRBV5-1
TGTGCCATCAGTGCCTCGCTAGCGGGAGAGGCCTACGAGCAGTACTTC	CAISASLAGEAYEQYF	.	TRBJ2-7	TRBD2	TRBV10-3
TGTGCCAGCAGCTTGCCAGGGGAGGGCTATGGCTACACCTTC	CASSLPGEGYGYTF	.	TRBJ1-2	.	TRBV5-6
TGTGCCAGCACCGGGACTCCGGGTGTAGCTTTCTTT	CASTGTPGVAFF	.	TRBJ1-1	.	TRBV27
TGTGCCAGCAGCCTCAACAGGGGTCCAGGTAACTATGGCTACACCTTC	CASSLNRGPGNYGYTF	medium-sized	TRBJ1-2	TRBD1	TRBV4-2
TGTGCCAGCAGTCGGGACAGAAAAAACATTCAGTACTTC	CASSRDRKNIQYF	.	TRBJ2-4	TRBD1	TRBV6-5
TGTGCCAGCAGCTATGCCCTAACAGGACAAGAGACCCAGTACTTC	CASSYALTGQETQYF	.	TRBJ2-5	.	TRBV5-4
TGCGCCAGCAGCCAAGACGTCGGGAGACAAGAGACCCAGTACTTC	CASSQDVGRQETQYF	once	TRBJ2-5	.	TRBV4-3
TGTGCCAGCAGTGCGGCAAGACGCTCTAGAGCCTATGGCTACACCTTC	CASSAARRSRAYGYTF	.	TRBJ1-2	.	TRBV6-8
TGTGCCATCAGCCGACAGGTTAACTATGGCTACACCTTC	CAISRQVNYGYTF	.	TRBJ1-2	.	TRBV10-3
TGTGCCAGCAGTGAAGGGAGCGGGAGCGGCTTTGAGCAGTTCTTC	CASSEGSGSGFEQFF	.	TRBJ2-1	TRBD2	TRBV6-4
TGCGCCAGCAGCCAAGAGGCTGAAACTGAAGCTTTCTTT	CASSQEAETEAFF	medium-sized	TRBJ1-1	.	TRBV4-3
TGTGCCAGCAGCCAAGATGGGGCAGGGGGTACCGGCTACACCTTC	CASSQDGAGGTGYTF	.	TRBJ1-2	TRBD1	TRBV4-2
TGCAGCGTCCCCCGGGACTACCTCACAGATACGCAGTATTTT	CSVPRDYLTDTQYF	.	TRBJ2-3	TRBD2	TRBV29-1
TGTGCCAGCATTCCAGACGGTAGCAGCTCCTACAATGAGCAGTTCTTC	CASIPDGSSSYNEQFF	.	TRBJ2-1	.	TRBV2
TGTGCCTGGATGGTGGGGGCTCCCGACAATGAGCAGTTCTTC	CAWMVGAPDNEQFF	.	TRBJ2-1	.	TRBV30
TGTGCCAGCACCCGGAGTGGGCCTGGGCACACCTTC	CASTRSGPGHTF	.	TRBJ1-2	.	TRBV6-6
TGTGCCAGCAGCTTGGCCGTGGCGGGGTGGTTCTACGAGCAGTACTTC	CASSLAVAGWFYEQYF	.	TRBJ2-7	.	TRBV5-6
TGTGCCAGCACCAACGACGGAATCAATTCACCCCTCCACTTT	CASTNDGINSPLHF	.	TRBJ1-6	.	TRBV11-2
TGCGCCAGCAGCTCGCTCGGGGGACAGCGGATACAAGAGACCCAGTACTTC	CASSSLGGQRIQETQYF	few	TRBJ2-5	.	TRBV5-1
TGTGCCAGCAGCACGACTAGCGGTGCTCAAGAGACCCAGTACTTC	CASSTTSGAQETQYF	.	TRBJ2-5	TRBD2	TRBV5-4